The TCR beta chain under discussion was sequenced for a study of shared clonotypes between healthy human individuals (dated by TCRdb to the early 2020s). Describing the broader study: Three men and two women, aged 18 to 49 years, made up the cohort. For each donor, three plates each were used for CD4 naive and CD4 memory, two plates were used for CD8 naive, and one plate was used for CD8 memory. To estimate repertoire size and how much clonotypes are shared between individuals, the study performed deep sequencing of blood TCR repertoires from a handful of healthy adults. Different laboratories and diverse techniques were used to prepare libraries and sequence TCR repertoires, to increase sequencing depth and limit assay-specific biases. Each donor's leukapheresis produced roughly between about 0.85 and 10 billion PBMCs.

Using the deep immunoSEQ assay, TCR CDR3 regions were amplified from genomic DNA by multiplex PCR. Genomic DNA extracted from each cell subset was distributed evenly over all wells of several immunoSEQ 96-well plates, and each plate served as one replicate. Each replicate PCR for sorted subsets received about 220 ng genomic DNA, equal to roughly 30,000 T cell genomes. Purified libraries were quantified with a Qubit 3.0 fluorometer, sized on a Bioanalyzer 2100, and re-quantified with the KAPA Library Quantification kit. A separate single-read 150-cycle Illumina NextSeq 550 flow cell was used to sequence each immunoSEQ 96-well plate. From the authors' description of their analysis: Because the immunoSEQ output held only junctional sequences and lacked quality scores, the filtering could not match the filtering applied to full-length reads. To assign V/J genes and CDR3, sequences were annotated using PyIR, a Python wrapper for IgBLAST v1.9, with IMGT germline references. Reads were filtered out if the reads had weak V/J assignments (E-value above 1e-6), no CDR3, stop codons, out-of-frame junctions, or ambiguous translated residues. V3J clonotypes were defined as sequences sharing the same inferred V gene, J gene, and CDR3 amino acid sequence. To compute the percentage overlap between repertoires, the number of shared unique clonotypes was divided by the size of the smaller repertoire. Richness of each repertoire was evaluated using RTK rarefaction, the Chao1 estimator, and Recon v2.1 estimates of unobserved clonotypes. Generation probabilities for all TCRbeta clonotypes obtained by the gDNA method from four donors were computed using OLGA. TCRdb retrieved this table from immuneACCESS and kept in-frame rearrangements only. Not all clones are present; in checked studies, unresolved V genes account for under half, and no reason is known for the remainder. The DNA was the basis for D and trimming; V, J and clone size are from that table. Within this sample are about 980,000 clones, with 76% of them counted one time only. The top ten constitute approximately 1.5% of the sample.

Notes on this clone: Its cognate antigen has yet to be identified. No clone much larger than this one lies a single base away; base qualities are absent.

Overall study outcomes, separate from this receptor: Because the study included only a small number of donors, the genetic and exposure-history diversity represented was limited. Compared with non-shared clonotypes, clonotypes shared by all four sorted-subset donors had higher generation probabilities. Pairwise subsampling indicated that sequencing depth was expected to affect the degree of clonotype sharing among donors. Larger estimated clonotype richness was generally found for naive subsets than for memory subsets. Only blood was sampled, and tissue TCR repertoires likely differ from those in blood. Sharing across a few donors was observed for approximately 5% of naive CD4, less than 4% of naive CD8, 2% to 2.5% of memory CD4, and less than 0.45% of memory CD8 clonotypes. Rarefaction of sorted-subset datasets indicated incomplete sequencing despite the large sequencing depth.

The CDR1 and CDR2 encoded by the germline V gene are SGHRS and YFSETQ. Trimmed from V: 0 bases; trimmed from J: 0 bases; junction bases lacking a gene match: 3. Inclusive of the bounding cysteine and phenylalanine, the CDR3 is 16 residues long. The retained sequence is limited to the CDR3, 48 bases, with the frame set at the first base. Donors were healthy HIV-negative adults with no recently reported acute infections or vaccinations. All donors were Caucasian adults living in Nashville, Tennessee, USA. Magnetic negative selection was used to enrich CD4+ T cells, after which naive cells were positively selected on CD45RA and the negative fraction became the memory subset. Blood was obtained by leukapheresis, after which PBMCs were separated by Ficoll-Histopaque density gradient centrifugation and cryopreserved in liquid nitrogen vapor phase. Analytical flow cytometry was used to check the purity and quantity of each magnetically sorted T cell population. Genomic DNA was isolated from every sorted fraction and measured by UV absorbance on a Nanodrop 2000c.

Sample: memory CD4+ T cells sorted from blood. Sample cell subset or site, as interpreted from the label and publication: CD45RA-negative fraction. The chain couples TRBV5-1 to TRBJ2-3, with TRBD2 matching 8 junction bases. This clonotype was obtained from a young man in good health. The DNA reads TGCGCCAGCAGCTTGGGGGCTAGCGGGAGCACAGATACGCAGTATTTT. The translation is CASSLGASGSTDTQYF.